This T cell receptor beta chain comes out of a study of T-cell memory formation after mild COVID-19. This clonotype was seen a few times. TCRdb ran MiXCR on the 5' RACE reads and lists one entry per CDR3 protein. The sample has 200,000 or so distinct CDR3 sequences, under 20% seen once. Per the germline V gene, CDR1 is KGHSH and CDR2 is LQKENI. V lost 7 bases, J lost 4 bases, and 17 bases lay in between. CDR3 size: 15 residues. This sequence originates from an adult woman who had mild COVID-19 (a few samples of this study predate the infection). Cell type and time point are not known. This chain uses TRBV18 with TRBJ1-3; no clear D gene. Sample: PBMCs or a T cell subset sorted from them (not recorded which). The CDR3 sequence: CASLPRSVSGNTIYF. For the CDR3, the DNA is TGTGCCAGCTTACCCCGCTCGGTTTCAGGAAACACCATATATTTT.